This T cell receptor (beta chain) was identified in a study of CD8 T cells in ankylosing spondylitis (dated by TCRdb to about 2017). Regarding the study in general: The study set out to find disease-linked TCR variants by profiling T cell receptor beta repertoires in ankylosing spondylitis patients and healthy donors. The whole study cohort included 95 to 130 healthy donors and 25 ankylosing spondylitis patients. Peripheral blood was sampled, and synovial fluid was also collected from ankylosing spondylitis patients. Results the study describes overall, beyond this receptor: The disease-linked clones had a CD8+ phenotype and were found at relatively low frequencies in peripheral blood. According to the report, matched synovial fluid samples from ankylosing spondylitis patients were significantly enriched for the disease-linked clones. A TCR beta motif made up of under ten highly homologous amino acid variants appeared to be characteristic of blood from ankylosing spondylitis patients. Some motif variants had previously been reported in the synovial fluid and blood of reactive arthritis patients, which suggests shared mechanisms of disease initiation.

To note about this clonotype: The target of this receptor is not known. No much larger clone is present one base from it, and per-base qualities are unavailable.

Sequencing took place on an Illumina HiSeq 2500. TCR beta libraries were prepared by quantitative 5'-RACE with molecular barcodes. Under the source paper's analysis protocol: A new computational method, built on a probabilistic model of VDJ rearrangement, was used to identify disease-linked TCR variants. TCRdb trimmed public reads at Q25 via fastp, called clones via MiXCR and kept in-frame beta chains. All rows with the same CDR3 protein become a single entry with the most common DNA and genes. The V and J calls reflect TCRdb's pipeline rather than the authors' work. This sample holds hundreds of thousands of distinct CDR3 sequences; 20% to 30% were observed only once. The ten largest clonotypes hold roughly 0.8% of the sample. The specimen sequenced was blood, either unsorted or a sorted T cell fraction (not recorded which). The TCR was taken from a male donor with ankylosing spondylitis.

The CDR3 protein sequence reads: CASNYRESERPQHF. The sequenced DNA is TGTGCCAGTAATTACCGGGAGAGCGAAAGGCCCCAGCATTTT. The sequence is built from TRBV19 and TRBJ1-5, with an unclear D gene assignment. V drops 7 bases and J drops 9 bases, leaving 19 bases in between. Per the germline V gene (reference sequence), LNHDA is the CDR1 and SQIVND is the CDR2. From the cysteine up to the phenylalanine, the CDR3 has a length of 14 residues. The CDR3 DNA has 42 bases and is translated from base 1. The reference TRBV19 and TRBJ1-5 proteins fill in what lies around the CDR3, so the full variable domain reads DGGITQSPKYLFRKEGQNVTLSCEQNLNHDAMYWYRQDPGQGLRLIYYSQIVNDFQKGDIAEGYSVSREKKESFPLTVTSAQKNPTAFYLCASNYRESERPQHFGDGTRLSIL.